Shown below are 11 T cell receptor beta chains from a single sample sequenced in a study of siplizumab effects on memory and regulatory T cells. Profiled with immunoSEQ multiplex PCR; TCRdb holds only in-frame clones, not every one. Among some 46,000 clones, more than 85% were seen once, and the ten largest hold 17%. Sequencing used CD8+ T cells sorted from blood. These TCRs come from a human donor in good health.

The rearrangement links TRBV6-5 to TRBJ1-6; TRBD1 matches at 7 bases. The CDR3 spans 14 residues. With V trimmed by 5 bases and J by 7 bases, 5 bases remained unmatched. Germline V lookup: CDR1 MNHEY, CDR2 SVGAGI. In DNA, the CDR3 is TGTGCCAGCAGTGCCGAACAGGGGAATTCACCCCTCCACTTT. Residues: CASSAEQGNSPLHF.

V usage is TRBV6-1 and J usage is TRBJ2-7, with 10 bases fitting TRBD1. Germline CDR1 reads MNHNS; CDR2 reads SASEGT. The length of the CDR3 is 15 residues. With 3 bases clipped from V and 4 bases from J, the junction kept 6 bases outside the gene matches. CDR3 loop: CASSDGQGGVYEQYF. The DNA for the CDR3 is TGTGCCAGCAGTGACGGACAGGGGGGTGTTTACGAGCAGTACTTC.

The CDR3 DNA is TGCAGCGTTGAGGGACTTAGCGGGAGGGCCTTCTCCTACAATGAGCAGTTCTTC. This encodes CSVEGLSGRAFSYNEQFF. The chain uses TRBV29-1 and TRBJ2-1; 11 bases match TRBD2. This CDR3 region has 18 residues. Trimming took 3 bases from V and 0 from J; bases not matched to a gene: 10. CDR1 and CDR2 from the germline V gene are SQVTM and ANQGSEA.

The chain carries TRBV7-7 and TRBJ2-3; the D gene is possibly TRBD1 (6 bases). The V end was cut by 4 bases, the J end by 0 bases, with 8 bases between. CDR3 length: 14 residues. Germline assignment: CDR1 SSHAT and CDR2 FNYEAQ (reference sequence). The CDR3 loop reads CASSSTGSTDTQYF. CDR3 nucleotides: TGTGCCAGCAGCTCGACAGGTAGCACAGATACGCAGTATTTT. Filled out from reference TRBV7-7 and TRBJ2-3, the complete variable domain reads GAGVSQSPRYKVTKRGQDVTLRCDPISSHATLYWYQQALGQGPEFLTYFNYEAQPDKSGLPSDRFSAERPEGSISTLTIQRTEQRDSAMYRCASSSTGSTDTQYFGPGTRLTVL.

V is TRBV5-1 and J is TRBJ1-2, with 7 bases lining up with TRBD1. CDR3 length: 15 residues. Germline V gene data show CDR1 as SGHRS and CDR2 as YFSETQ. V dropped 4 bases and J dropped 3; count of bases not matched to a gene: 9. CDR3: CASSIDLGQHYGYTF. The CDR3 DNA is TGCGCCAGCAGCATAGATCTGGGACAGCACTATGGCTACACCTTC.

This clone has just one count. The V gene is TRBV7-9, the J gene TRBJ2-7; 10 nucleotides agree with TRBD1. Unmatched junction bases numbered 4, after V lost 5 bases and J lost 3 bases. This CDR3 comprises 14 residues. The V gene's germline CDR1 is SEHNR and CDR2 FQNEAQ (reference sequence). Here the CDR3 reads CASSQRDRGYEQYF. As DNA, the CDR3 is TGTGCCAGCAGCCAAAGGGACAGGGGCTACGAGCAGTACTTC.

This chain joins TRBV7-9 and TRBJ1-1; D is unclear. V was clipped by 3 bases and J by 0 bases, with 2 bases between them. The CDR3 length is 12 residues. Germline CDR1 reads SEHNR; CDR2 reads FQNEAQ (reference sequence). CDR3 in DNA: TGTGCCAGCAGCTTGATGAACACTGAAGCTTTCTTT. It is translated as CASSLMNTEAFF.

The V and J genes are TRBV11-3 and TRBJ2-1; 9 bases agree with TRBD2. This CDR3 contains 16 residues. Germline loops: CDR1 SGHNT, CDR2 YENEEA. Trimming at V came to 5 bases and at J to 7 bases, leaving 12 bases not matched to a gene. The CDR3 is CASSPLRGTSLNEQFF. The CDR3 region has the DNA TGTGCCAGCAGCCCACTCCGGGGGACTAGCCTTAATGAGCAGTTCTTC.

The chain employs TRBV7-9 and TRBJ2-6; D remains ambiguous. The ends were cut back, 5 bases at V and 2 bases at J, with 10 bases in the middle. This CDR3 spans 15 amino acids. The V gene's germline CDR1 is SEHNR and CDR2 FQNEAQ (reference sequence). For the CDR3, the DNA is TGTGCCAGCAGCCCTACACTCACTGGGGCCAACGTCCTGACTTTC. This translates into CASSPTLTGANVLTF.

Relative to its sample, this clone is medium-sized (0.01 to 0.1%). The V gene is TRBV28, the J gene TRBJ1-5, with D possibly TRBD1 on 5 matching bases. Germline values: CDR1 MDHEN, CDR2 SYDVKM. Trimming removed 11 bases from V and 0 bases from J, with 14 bases in between. This CDR3 has 14 amino acids. CDR3 sequence (DNA): TGTGCCGGGGGTCAGCCCTATAGCAATCAGCCCCAGCATTTT. This codes for CAGGQPYSNQPQHF.

This chain links TRBV27 with TRBJ2-1; the match to TRBD1 covers 8 bases. The germline V gene has CDR1 MNHEY and CDR2 SMNVEV (reference sequence). The J segment lost 4 bases and the V segment lost 7 bases, leaving 12 bases of the junction unmatched. CDR3 length equals 16 residues. CDR3 coding DNA: TGTGCCAGCACCTACGCCGGGACAGGAGTTTACAATGAGCAGTTCTTC. Its translation: CASTYAGTGVYNEQFF.